This T cell receptor (beta chain) was captured by sequencing in a study of blood T cell repertoires in COVID-19. For the study at large: The United States, Italy and Spain supplied acute and convalescent COVID-19 samples. PBMCs, B-cell-depleted T cells, or T cells were the source of the cDNA or gDNA that made up the material.

Per the original methods: Amplification from reference gene primers served as the basis for estimated nucleated cell counts. Here immunoSEQ multiplex PCR was the method, and the copy in TCRdb shows in-frame clones only, minus some. V, J and clone size are those of that table, while D and trimming were read from the DNA. The sample consists of about 78,000 clones, roughly 80% of them appearing once. The CDR3 is made up of 16 amino acids. The V gene lost 4 bases and the J gene lost 0 bases, with 14 bases spanning the gap. Germline V gene data show CDR1 as SGHDT and CDR2 as YYEEEE. V usage is TRBV5-6 and J usage is TRBJ1-3; possibly TRBD1 for D (5 bases). The source of this sequence is a human donor in a cohort sampled during active COVID-19. Material for sequencing was peripheral blood. The DNA of the CDR3 is TGTGCCAGCAGCCTGCAGGGTTCTGCCTCTGGAAACACCATATATTTT. It specifies CASSLQGSASGNTIYF.